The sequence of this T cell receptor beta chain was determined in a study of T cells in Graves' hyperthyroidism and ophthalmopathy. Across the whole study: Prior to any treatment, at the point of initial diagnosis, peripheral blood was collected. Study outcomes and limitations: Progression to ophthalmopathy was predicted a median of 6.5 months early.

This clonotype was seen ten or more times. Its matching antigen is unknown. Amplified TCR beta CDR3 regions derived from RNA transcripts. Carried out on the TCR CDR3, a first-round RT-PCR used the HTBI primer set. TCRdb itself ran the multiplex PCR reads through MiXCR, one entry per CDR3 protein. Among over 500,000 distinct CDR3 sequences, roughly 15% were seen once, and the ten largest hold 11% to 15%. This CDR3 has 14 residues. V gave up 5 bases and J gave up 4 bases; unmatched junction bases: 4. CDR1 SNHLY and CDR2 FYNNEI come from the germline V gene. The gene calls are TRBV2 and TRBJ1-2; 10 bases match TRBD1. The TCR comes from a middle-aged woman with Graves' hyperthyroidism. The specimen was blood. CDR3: CASSIGTGAYGYTF. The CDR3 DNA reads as TGTGCCAGCAGTATCGGGACAGGGGCCTATGGCTACACCTTC. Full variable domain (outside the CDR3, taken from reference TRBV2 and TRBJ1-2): EPEVTQTPSHQVTQMGQEVILRCVPISNHLYFYWYRQILGQKVEFLVSFYNNEISEKSEIFDDQFSVERPDGSNFTLKIRSTKLEDSAMYFCASSIGTGAYGYTFGSGTRLTVV.